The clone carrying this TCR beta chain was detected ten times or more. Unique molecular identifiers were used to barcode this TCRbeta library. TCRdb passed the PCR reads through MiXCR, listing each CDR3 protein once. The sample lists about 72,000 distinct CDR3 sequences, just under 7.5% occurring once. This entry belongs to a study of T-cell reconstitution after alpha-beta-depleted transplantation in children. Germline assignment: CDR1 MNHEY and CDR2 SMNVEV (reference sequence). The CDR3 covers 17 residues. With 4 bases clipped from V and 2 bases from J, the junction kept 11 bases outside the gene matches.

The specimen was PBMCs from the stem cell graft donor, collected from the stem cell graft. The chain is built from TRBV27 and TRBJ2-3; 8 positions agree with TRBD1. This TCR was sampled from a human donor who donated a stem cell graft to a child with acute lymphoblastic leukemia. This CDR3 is CASSSIGTGGLTDTQYF. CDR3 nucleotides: TGTGCCAGCAGTTCCATAGGTACAGGGGGACTCACAGATACGCAGTATTTT.